One sample yielded the 18 T cell receptor beta chains listed below, sequenced in a study of T cells after yellow fever vaccination. From the 5' RACE reads, TCRdb called clonotypes with MiXCR, one entry per CDR3 protein. The table has 45,000 to 60,000 distinct CDR3 sequences, less than 8% seen once. The sequences come from CD8+ T cells not binding an NS4B(214-222) dextramer, sorted from PBMCs, collected roughly 46 days after the first yellow fever vaccination. These receptors originate from a man aged 18 to 35 who received the YFV17D yellow fever vaccine.

This clonotype has ten or more counts. The V call is TRBV28, the J call TRBJ2-7; TRBD1 aligns across 8 bases. Germline lookup yields CDR1 MDHEN and CDR2 SYDVKM. The CDR3 spans 14 residues. V lost 2 bases and J lost 9; bases outside the gene matches: 9. Here the CDR3 DNA reads TGTGCCAGCAGTTTAGGGCAGGGGGCGATTCGGCAGTACGTC. Amino acids: CASSLGQGAIRQYV.

The rearrangement uses TRBV4-1 and TRBJ1-5; possibly TRBD1 for D (6 bases). The CDR3 has 15 amino acids. From germline, CDR1 is MGHRA and CDR2 YSYEKL. Deletions cut 0 bases from V and 4 bases from J, with 10 bases between. The CDR3 region is CASSQERGGNQPQHF. CDR3 DNA sequence: TGCGCCAGCAGCCAAGAGAGGGGGGGTAATCAGCCCCAGCATTTT.

In this sample, this clonotype turned up many times. The chain links TRBV12-3 or TRBV12-4 to TRBJ2-3; D is undetermined. The CDR3 spans 11 residues. Deletions cut 6 bases from V and 3 bases from J, with 4 bases between. CDR3 sequence reads: CASSQTDTQYF. CDR3 DNA sequence: TGTGCCAGCAGCCAAACAGATACGCAGTATTTT.

This clonotype was counted many times. The V call is TRBV9, the J call TRBJ2-3; perhaps TRBD2 as D (6 bases). The V end was cut by 0 bases, the J end by 2 bases, with 13 bases between. The CDR3 is made up of 16 amino acids. Germline V gene data show CDR1 as SGDLS and CDR2 as YYNGEE. CDR3 DNA sequence: TGTGCCAGCAGCGTAGGAGGAGGGGAGGACACAGATACGCAGTATTTT. Amino acids: CASSVGGGEDTDTQYF.

Of note for this clonotype: This clone may be a read error of a much larger clone one base away. The chain links TRBV12-3 or TRBV12-4 to TRBJ2-5, with a weak D call TRBD2 (5 bases). CDR3 length equals 12 residues. V dropped 7 bases and J dropped 6 bases, with 12 bases sitting between them. CDR3 nucleotides: TGTGCCAGCACTCTACTAGTTCAGACCCAGTACTTC. As protein: CASTLLVQTQYF.

This clonotype was seen many times. The V and J genes are TRBV4-3 and TRBJ2-3; no reliable D call. The CDR3 length is 14 residues. The V end lost 0 bases, the J end lost 2 bases, and 6 bases lay between the germline ends. In germline, CDR1 is LGHNA, CDR2 YSLEER. In DNA, the CDR3 is TGCGCCAGCAGCCAAGATACACCCACAGATACGCAGTATTTT. Protein: CASSQDTPTDTQYF.

The table lists this clonotype with a few counts. J is TRBJ2-6 and V is TRBV5-1; 7 bases line up with TRBD1. Germline loops: CDR1 SGHRS, CDR2 YFSETQ. The CDR3 contains 15 residues. Trimming removed 4 bases from V and 2 bases from J; junction bases left unmatched: 3. The CDR3 region has the DNA TGCGCCAGCAGCCCCGACAGGGCTGGGGCCAACGTCCTGACTTTC. Its translation is CASSPDRAGANVLTF.

This clonotype was observed a few times. The chain recombines TRBV12-3 or TRBV12-4 with TRBJ1-2, with D unresolved. There are 12 residues in the CDR3. V lost 6 bases to trimming and J lost 8 bases, with 13 bases between them. CDR3 in amino acids: CASSSGVGGYTF. DNA for the CDR3: TGTGCCAGCAGCTCCGGGGTGGGGGGCTACACCTTC.

This clonotype has at least ten counts. This chain joins TRBV7-3 and TRBJ2-2; 8 nucleotides align to TRBD2. CDR1 is SGHTA, CDR2 FQGTGA, per germline. V lost 1 base to trimming and J lost 5 bases; unmatched junction nucleotides: 3. This CDR3 spans 15 amino acids. The chain's CDR3 is CASSLNGGGTGELFF. The CDR3 nucleotides read TGTGCCAGCAGCTTAAACGGCGGGGGGACCGGGGAGCTGTTTTTT.

This clonotype was observed at least ten times. The rearrangement uses TRBV24-1 and TRBJ1-4; D is ambiguous. The V gene's germline CDR1 is KGHDR and CDR2 SFDVKD. Trimming cost V 5 bases and J 10 bases, with 31 bases left between them. The CDR3 runs 19 residues. CDR3 bases: TGTGCCACCAGTGCGGGTCCCGGCCTATCGCTCGGGTCTGAGGGAAAACTGTTTTTT. It is translated as CATSAGPGLSLGSEGKLFF.

This clonotype was seen ten or more times. V is TRBV4-1 and J is TRBJ2-5; TRBD1 matches at 8 bases. Germline lookup yields CDR1 MGHRA and CDR2 YSYEKL. Trimming took 3 bases from V and 2 from J; bases not matched to a gene: 5. CDR3 length equals 15 residues. The CDR3 region has the DNA TGCGCCAGCAGCCAGCAGACAGGGGAACAAGAGACCCAGTACTTC. This sequence encodes CASSQQTGEQETQYF.

This chain connects TRBV6-5 to TRBJ2-2; D is unclear. Germline assignment: CDR1 MNHEY and CDR2 SVGAGI. With 6 bases removed from V and 7 bases from J, the gap between germline ends came to 12 bases. The CDR3 contains 13 residues. The CDR3 DNA follows: TGTGCCAGCAGCTACCGATGGGACGGGGAGCTGTTTTTT. Its translation: CASSYRWDGELFF.

This clonotype occurred a few times. This CDR3 is CATSRASFNQPQHF. The CDR3 region has the DNA TGTGCCACCAGCAGAGCCAGTTTCAATCAGCCCCAGCATTTT. The chain is built from TRBV15 and TRBJ1-5; D gene unclear. The CDR3 length is 14 residues. Germline V gene lookup returns CDR1 LNHNV and CDR2 YYDKDF (reference sequence). Between the trimmed V and J ends, which lost 1 base and 3 bases, there was a span of 7 bases.

This clonotype was counted at least ten times. The CDR3 nucleotides read TGTGCCAGCAGCTCTTTGGCAACAGATACGCAGTATTTT. Protein product: CASSSLATDTQYF. The V and J genes are TRBV7-6 and TRBJ2-3, with D unresolved. Trimming left V 4 bases short and J 3 bases short, with 8 bases between. CDR3 size: 13 residues. CDR1 and CDR2 (germline): SGHVS, FNYEAQ.

This chain uses TRBV20-1 with TRBJ2-7; perhaps TRBD1 as D (6 bases). V was cut by 4 bases and J by 0 bases, with 16 bases left in between. This CDR3 contains 15 residues. The germline V gene has CDR1 DFQATT and CDR2 SNEGSKA (reference sequence). The CDR3 sequence: CSAKGLTGLSYEQYF. CDR3 coding DNA: TGCAGTGCTAAGGGGTTAACAGGGCTCTCCTACGAGCAGTACTTC.

The V and J genes are TRBV4-1 and TRBJ2-5; the match to TRBD1 covers 7 bases. There are 15 residues in the CDR3. CDR1 is MGHRA, CDR2 YSYEKL, per germline. Unmatched junction bases numbered 7, after V lost 1 base and J lost 5 bases. This chain's CDR3 is CASSQATTGVETQYF. The CDR3 coding sequence is TGCGCCAGCAGCCAAGCGACCACAGGGGTGGAGACCCAGTACTTC.

The gene calls are TRBV29-1 and TRBJ2-1; D remains unclear. Deletions cut 8 bases from V and 7 bases from J, with 21 bases between. The CDR3 is made up of 14 amino acids. Germline CDR1 is SQVTM and CDR2 is ANQGSEA. The CDR3 spells CSYTGPQSLNEQFF. The CDR3 DNA reads as TGCAGCTACACCGGGCCTCAGTCCCTGAATGAGCAGTTCTTC.

This clonotype was observed many times. The gene calls are TRBV7-9 and TRBJ2-1; D ambiguous. This CDR3 contains 12 residues. The V end was cut by 5 bases, the J end by 7 bases, with 9 bases between. The germline V gene encodes CDR1 SEHNR and CDR2 FQNEAQ (reference sequence). CDR3 protein: CASSTTKNEQFF. The CDR3 coding sequence is TGTGCCAGCAGCACTACTAAAAATGAGCAGTTCTTC. Full variable domain (missing parts from reference TRBV7-9 and TRBJ2-1): DTGVSQNPRHKITKRGQNVTFRCDPISEHNRLYWYRQTLGQGPEFLTYFQNEAQLEKSRLLSDRFSAERPKGSFSTLEIQRTEQGDSAMYLCASSTTKNEQFFGPGTRLTVL.